These 5 T cell receptor beta chains share one sample of origin, sequenced in a study of CXCR3-negative and CXCR3-positive naive CD8 T cells. Findings of the study overall: CXCR3-positive naive cells had TRB CDR3s that were more hydrophobic than CXCR3-negative naive cells had.

The authors prepared UMI-labeled TRB cDNA libraries by 5' RACE. Using the 5' RACE reads, TCRdb records one entry per CDR3 protein without DNA. The sample data list about 56,000 distinct CDR3 sequences. No antigens are known for them. The source material was naive CXCR3+ CD8+ T cells from blood. Regarding subset: CD45RO-CCR7+CD27+CD95- naive CD8+ T cells expressing CXCR3 (TNR3+). All receptors come from a human donor in good health. Some clones in this sample may be carry-over from other donors' samples.

The chain links TRBV29-1 to TRBJ2-7. Germline CDR1 and CDR2: SQVTM and ANQGSEA. CDR3 length: 13 amino acids. CDR3 amino acids: CSVEEGRTYEQYF.

The V and J genes are TRBV7-2 and TRBJ2-1; TCRdb lists TRBD2, though no DNA is available to test this call. Looked up from germline, CDR1 is SGHTA and CDR2 is FQGNSA. The CDR3 totals 15 residues. The CDR3 spells CASSGTSEPYNEQFF.

The rearrangement uses TRBV12-3 or TRBV12-4 and TRBJ2-1; TCRdb calls TRBD2, which cannot be checked without DNA. The CDR3 length is 16 residues. This CDR3 is CASTARGGLFYNEQFF.

The chain is built from TRBV7-2 and TRBJ2-1. The CDR3 consists of 15 residues. CDR1 and CDR2 (germline): SGHTA, FQGNSA. CDR3 region: CASSSARGSYNEQFF. The full variable domain, rest sourced from reference TRBV7-2 and TRBJ2-1, is GAGVSQSPSNKVTEKGKDVELRCDPISGHTALYWYRQSLGQGLEFLIYFQGNSAPDKSGLPSDRFSAERTGGSVSTLTIQRTQQEDSAVYLCASSSARGSYNEQFFGPGTRLTVL.

The chain is built from TRBV7-9 and TRBJ2-1. Per germline, CDR1 SEHNR and CDR2 FQNEAQ (reference sequence). The CDR3 totals 13 residues. The CDR3 is CASTDGDYNEQFF.